This T cell receptor beta chain is drawn from a study of long-term antiretroviral therapy in people with HIV (dated by TCRdb to the early 2020s). At the level of the whole study: The earliest samples were collected roughly a decade before the 2015 WHO recommendation for immediate ART, at a time when ART was usually postponed until CD4 counts fell. This retrospective serial study examined whether starting ART and sustained HIV suppression were associated with changes in the composition and diversity of the TRB repertoire in peripheral blood. A total of under 250 cryopreserved PBMC samples came from approximately 30 adults with confirmed HIV infection and were collected serially over a mean of roughly six years (range 1-12). Among the approximately 27 participants with HIV, eleven were female. No cross-contamination during QIAcube processing was seen in test extractions of a monoclonal T-cell line run alongside 25 to 35 polyclonal samples. Paper-wide results and their limitations: The samples span the years 2004 to 2017, and the ART regimens used at that time may not be as effective as current regimens. A significant increase in TRB diversity was found to be associated with ART initiation, although TRB diversity was observed to remain significantly below that of transplant donor controls even after long-term ART. Because PBMC availability was limited, only the TCR beta chain was sequenced, with no alpha chain pairing. Unsorted PBMC were profiled instead of sorted CD4+ and CD8+ T cells because pre-ART samples had limited cell numbers. HIV repertoires had narrower CDR3 length ranges than controls, and the network structure suggested an antigen-experienced repertoire that shifted only slightly toward naive after ART. Inferences about post-ART repertoire changes are limited because no data were available on ART adherence, viral resistance or therapy changes. The repertoire was dominated across all time points by expanded TRB clones identified before ART initiation, although this dominance was seen to fluctuate and to decrease in many PLHIV after ART.

Participants were included only if at least one PBMC sample before ART initiation and at least two post-ART samples were available. All participants with HIV were treated in the United States of America. Before DNA extraction, cryopreserved samples of about 0.9-11 million PBMC were thawed and washed. At the time of the earliest PBMC sample, participants with HIV were aged between about 23 and 54 years. Each participant contributed PBMC samples from 1-4 timepoints before ART initiation and 2-8 timepoints after ART initiation, with a median of 7 samples. Serial HIV viral load, CD4+ T-cell count, ART history and demographic data were obtained for every participant. Genomic DNA was extracted from unsorted PBMC with a Qiagen kit on a QIAcube, processed in batches of 12 samples. The immunoSEQ hsTCRB v3.0 assay was used at survey level resolution for TRB variable region sequencing. The target sequencing depth for TRB was 40,000-50,000 T-cell genomes per sample. TRB libraries were pooled and sequenced on an Illumina MiSeq using a v3 150-cycle kit. In the source study's methods: Repertoire analysis was run in R within a reproducible Nextflow workflow that covered QC, data transformation and analysis. LymphoSeq2, an R package for AIRR-Seq data exploration, was used to implement custom analyses. Several samples that produced fewer than 5000 total TRB sequences were removed, so 150 to 200 HIV repertoires were analyzed. Among the 180 to 200 retained HIV repertoires, some 57 were collected before ART initiation and over 120 were collected after ART initiation. Repertoires were downsampled to 5000 TRB nucleotide sequences, and summary statistics were averaged over 100 downsampling iterations. Only TRB sequences with CDR3 regions of at least seven amino acids were retained for analysis. A Shannon entropy-derived clonality score and the Gini coefficient were used to measure diversity. In the repertoire networks, any two of the top 5000 CDR3 amino acid sequences were linked whenever the two sequences differed by an edit distance of one. For TRB CDR3 amino acid sequences, GLIPH2 was used to predict antigen specificity groups and MHC restriction. Known CMV, EBV, HIV or tissue antigen associations were flagged by matching CDR3 amino acid sequences against VDJdb and McPAS-TCR. Pre-ART, post-ART and control groups were compared with Wilcoxon signed-rank tests and Holm-Bonferroni correction. TCRdb took over this immuneACCESS table, retaining in-frame rearrangements with V and J assigned. Such tables are incomplete; in checked studies, under half of the missing clones stem from an unresolved V gene, and the remainder is unexplained. D and trimming come from the DNA, and the V and J calls and clone size come from that table. This sample has some 28,000 clones in its table, and about 86% of those were observed once. Approximately 4.8% of the sample lies in the top ten.

V and J are trimmed by 0 bases and 6 bases, and the gene matches miss 7 bases of the junction. Via the germline V gene, CDR1 is LGHNA and CDR2 YNFKEQ. From the cysteine through the phenylalanine, the CDR3 covers 17 amino acids. The CDR3 DNA has 51 bases and is translated from base 1. Worth noting for this clone: Its antigen has not been determined. Base qualities were left out, and no much larger clone turns up one base away.

The chain couples TRBV4-2 to TRBJ2-1; 11 junctional bases match TRBD2. Material: unsorted PBMCs, obtained 0.8 years after starting antiretroviral therapy. The clonotype comes from a woman in her 30s with HIV. The sequenced DNA: TGTGCCAGCAGCCAAGATCAACTAGCGGGGGAGTTCAATGAGCAGTTCTTC. Its product reads: CASSQDQLAGEFNEQFF.